One and the same sample provided the 19 T cell receptor beta chains below, sequenced in a study of blood T cell repertoires in COVID-19. Using immunoSEQ multiplex PCR, the repertoire was profiled, and TCRdb retains in-frame clones only, with some absent. The sample includes 200,000 to 250,000 clones, approximately 82% of them seen just once. What was sequenced was PBMCs or T cells enriched from blood (not recorded which). These receptors were obtained from a man between 40 and 49 years old who had recovered from COVID-19.

This rearrangement joins TRBV6-1 to TRBJ1-3, with 7 positions matching TRBD1. After removal of 1 base from V and 5 bases from J, the junction contained 5 bases not matched to a gene. Germline V gene lookup returns CDR1 MNHNS and CDR2 SASEGT. The CDR3 covers 15 residues. The CDR3 sequence is CASSEGQGDRNTIYF. CDR3 nucleotide sequence: TGTGCCAGCAGTGAAGGGCAGGGGGACCGAAACACCATATATTTT.

This sequence joins TRBV18 and TRBJ1-3, with D uncertain. In germline, CDR1 is KGHSH, CDR2 LQKENI. This CDR3 has 14 residues. Between the trimmed V and J ends, which lost 6 bases and 0 bases, there was a span of 9 bases. CDR3 DNA sequence: TGTGCCAGCTCTCCGCAGGACTCTGGAAACACCATATATTTT. Translation gives CASSPQDSGNTIYF.

This chain links TRBV7-9 with TRBJ1-5; a weak D match, TRBD1 (6 bases). The CDR3 runs 13 residues. Germline lookup yields CDR1 SEHNR and CDR2 FQNEAQ (reference sequence). Deletions cut 10 bases from V and 7 bases from J, with 17 bases between. As DNA, the CDR3 is TGTGCCACCGGAGTCACAGGGATGCAGCCCCAGCATTTT. It translates to CATGVTGMQPQHF.

V gene TRBV13 combines with J gene TRBJ1-2, with TRBD1 as a possible D gene (5 bases). The CDR3 totals 16 residues. Trimming cost V 0 bases and J 1 base, with 12 bases left between them. Germline V gives CDR1 PRHDT, CDR2 FYEKMQ (reference sequence). CDR3: CASSLGPGGDNYGYTF. CDR3 bases: TGTGCCAGCAGCTTAGGGCCGGGGGGAGATAACTATGGCTACACCTTC.

The chain carries TRBV3-1 (or the pseudogene TRBV3-2) and TRBJ1-3; 7 positions agree with TRBD1. The CDR3 has 15 amino acids. Germline V gene lookup returns CDR1 LGHDT and CDR2 YNNKEL (reference sequence). V was pared by 7 bases and J by 4 bases, with 10 bases of the junction left unmatched. The CDR3 loop is CASNDRARTGNTIYF. The CDR3 bases are TGTGCCAGCAACGACAGGGCAAGGACCGGAAACACCATATATTTT.

The chain carries TRBV2 and TRBJ1-1; D perhaps matches TRBD1 (6 bases). V was pared by 10 bases and J by 6 bases, with 24 bases between. The CDR3 length is 15 residues. Germline V lookup: CDR1 SNHLY, CDR2 FYNNEI. CDR3 in DNA: TGTGCCACCACCGGTTTAGGGGGAAGTGGGTCTGAAGCTTTCTTT. It translates to CATTGLGGSGSEAFF.

The CDR3 coding sequence is TGTGCCAGCTCACCCTCTACGACAGGCGGGCCCCAGCATTTT. Encoded protein: CASSPSTTGGPQHF. V usage is TRBV18 and J usage is TRBJ1-5, with a possible D match to TRBD1 (6 bases). Germline CDR1 and CDR2: KGHSH and LQKENI. The CDR3 extends over 14 amino acids. Trimming cost V 3 bases and J 9 bases, with 15 bases left between them.

The chain carries TRBV27 and TRBJ1-6, with D possibly matching TRBD1 (5 bases). From germline, CDR1 is MNHEY and CDR2 SMNVEV (reference sequence). The CDR3 covers 13 residues. The V end was cut by 7 bases, the J end by 8 bases, with 12 bases between. CDR3 DNA: TGTGCCAGCACCTTCGAAGGGGATTCACCCCTCCACTTT. It encodes CASTFEGDSPLHF.

V and J are TRBV4-1 and TRBJ1-1; tentatively, D is TRBD1 (5 bases). Germline V lookup: CDR1 MGHRA, CDR2 YSYEKL. Trimming pared 3 bases from V and 6 bases from J, leaving 8 bases between. This CDR3 has 12 amino acids. CDR3 protein: CASSHEGAEAFF. CDR3 bases: TGCGCCAGCAGCCATGAAGGGGCTGAAGCTTTCTTT.

The chain combines TRBV27 with TRBJ2-7; 7 nucleotides line up with TRBD2. CDR1 and CDR2 (germline): MNHEY, SMNVEV (reference sequence). The CDR3 runs 14 residues. The trim removed 3 bases at V and 0 bases at J, leaving 2 bases unmatched. The CDR3 spells CASSLGGSSYEQYF. As DNA, the CDR3 is TGTGCCAGCAGTTTGGGGGGGAGCTCCTACGAGCAGTACTTC.

V and J are TRBV12-3 or TRBV12-4 and TRBJ1-2; D unclear. This CDR3 is built from 12 residues. V was cut by 7 bases and J by 5 bases, with 11 bases left in between. For the CDR3, the DNA is TGTGCCAGCACCCGGGAGGAGTATGGCTACACCTTC. Translated, it gives CASTREEYGYTF.

V usage is TRBV28 and J usage is TRBJ1-4; 8 bases agree with TRBD1. The V gene's germline CDR1 is MDHEN and CDR2 SYDVKM. The J segment lost 5 bases and the V segment lost 5 bases, leaving 7 bases of the junction unmatched. The CDR3 covers 15 residues. The CDR3 bases are TGTGCCAGCAGTATCCCGACAGGGGACAATGAAAAACTGTTTTTT. This gives the protein CASSIPTGDNEKLFF.

Here the CDR3 reads CASSGGRGNSPLHF. The CDR3 DNA sequence: TGTGCCAGCAGCGGGGGGCGTGGGAATTCACCCCTCCACTTT. The chain joins TRBV2 to TRBJ1-6, with D perhaps matching TRBD1 (6 bases). The CDR3 is 14 residues long. Germline V gives CDR1 SNHLY, CDR2 FYNNEI. The V gene lost 6 bases and the J gene lost 7 bases, with 13 bases spanning the gap.

V and J are TRBV4-1 and TRBJ1-5; 7 positions match TRBD1. CDR1 and CDR2 (germline): MGHRA, YSYEKL. The V gene end was trimmed by 1 base and the J gene end by 5 bases; junction bases not matched to a gene: 5. The CDR3 length is 15 residues. The CDR3 DNA follows: TGCGCCAGCAGCCAAGCACAGGGGTGGGATCAGCCCCAGCATTTT. Residues: CASSQAQGWDQPQHF.

The chain links TRBV12-3 or TRBV12-4 to TRBJ1-4; D is unresolved. V lost 7 bases and J 0 bases, leaving 6 bases between the germline ends. The CDR3 has 13 residues. The CDR3 nucleotides are TGTGCCAGCACAAAAACAACTAATGAAAAACTGTTTTTT. It specifies CASTKTTNEKLFF.

This clone has a handful of counts. The V gene is TRBV28, the J gene TRBJ1-2; the D gene is possibly TRBD1 (6 bases). V lost 4 bases to trimming and J lost 0 bases, with 9 bases between them. This CDR3 has 14 amino acids. Germline CDR1 and CDR2: MDHEN and SYDVKM. This CDR3 is CASSWDTPNYGYTF. In DNA, the CDR3 is TGTGCCAGCAGTTGGGACACACCTAACTATGGCTACACCTTC.

The chain recombines TRBV29-1 with TRBJ2-7, with 9 bases fitting TRBD1. The CDR3 consists of 13 residues. Trimming at V came to 2 bases and at J to 6 bases, leaving 5 bases not matched to a gene. Germline V gene data show CDR1 as SQVTM and CDR2 as ANQGSEA. The CDR3 spells CSVEQDRGGEQYF. As DNA, the CDR3 is TGCAGCGTTGAACAGGACAGGGGCGGCGAGCAGTACTTC.

The rearrangement links TRBV9 to TRBJ2-1; 12 bases are a match to TRBD1. The trim removed 0 bases at V and 6 bases at J, leaving 4 bases unmatched. The length of the CDR3 is 16 residues. Germline CDR1 is SGDLS and CDR2 is YYNGEE. The CDR3 bases are TGTGCCAGCAGCGTAGGTGGGACAGGGGGCTTCAATGAGCAGTTCTTC. Translated: CASSVGGTGGFNEQFF. Combining the CDR3 with reference TRBV9 and TRBJ2-1 gives the whole variable domain DSGVTQTPKHLITATGQRVTLRCSPRSGDLSVYWYQQSLDQGLQFLIQYYNGEERAKGNILERFSAQQFPDLHSELNLSSLELGDSALYFCASSVGGTGGFNEQFFGPGTRLTVL.

The J gene is TRBJ2-2, the V gene TRBV30; 12 positions match TRBD2. CDR1 is GTSNPN, CDR2 SVGIG, per germline (reference sequence). Trimming took 8 bases from V and 4 from J; bases not matched to a gene: 14. This CDR3 has 17 residues. CDR3 loop: CAGMTSGSKIVTGELFF. For the CDR3, the DNA is TGTGCCGGAATGACTAGCGGGAGTAAAATAGTCACCGGGGAGCTGTTTTTT.